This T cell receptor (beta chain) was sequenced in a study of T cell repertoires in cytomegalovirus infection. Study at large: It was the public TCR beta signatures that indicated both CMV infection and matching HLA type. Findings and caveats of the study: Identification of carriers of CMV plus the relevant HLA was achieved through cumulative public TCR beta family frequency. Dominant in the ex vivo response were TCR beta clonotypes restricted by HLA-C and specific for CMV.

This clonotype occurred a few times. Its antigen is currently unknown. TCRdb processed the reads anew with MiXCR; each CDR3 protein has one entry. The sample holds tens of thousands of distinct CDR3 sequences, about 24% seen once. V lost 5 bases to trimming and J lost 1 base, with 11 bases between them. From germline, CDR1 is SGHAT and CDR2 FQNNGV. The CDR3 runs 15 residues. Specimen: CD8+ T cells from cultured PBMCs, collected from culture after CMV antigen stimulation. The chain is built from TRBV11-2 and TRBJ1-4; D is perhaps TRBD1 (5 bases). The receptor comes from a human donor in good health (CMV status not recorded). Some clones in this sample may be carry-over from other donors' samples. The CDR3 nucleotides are TGTGCCAGCAGCCCCGTCGGGGGAACTAATGAAAAACTGTTTTTT. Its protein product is CASSPVGGTNEKLFF.